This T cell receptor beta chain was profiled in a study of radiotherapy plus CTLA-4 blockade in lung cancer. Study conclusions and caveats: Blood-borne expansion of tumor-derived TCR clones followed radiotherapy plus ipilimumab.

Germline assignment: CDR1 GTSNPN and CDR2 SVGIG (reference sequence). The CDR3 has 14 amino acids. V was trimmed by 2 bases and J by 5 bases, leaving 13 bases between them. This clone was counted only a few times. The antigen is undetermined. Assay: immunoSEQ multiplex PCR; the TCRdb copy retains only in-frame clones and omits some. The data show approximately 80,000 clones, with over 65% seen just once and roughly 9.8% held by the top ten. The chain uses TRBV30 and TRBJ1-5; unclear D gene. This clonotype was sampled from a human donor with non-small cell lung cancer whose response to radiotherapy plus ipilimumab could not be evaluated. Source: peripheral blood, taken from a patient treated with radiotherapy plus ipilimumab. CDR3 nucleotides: TGTGCCTGGAGTTTAGGACTTGGGGATCAGCCCCAGCATTTT. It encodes CAWSLGLGDQPQHF.